These 20 T cell receptor beta chains were all obtained from the same sample, sequenced in a study of cytomegalovirus exposure and HLA in healthy donors. PCR was performed using 60 Vbeta and 13 Jbeta primers. Profiling relied on immunoSEQ multiplex PCR, and the TCRdb table lists in-frame clones only, not all of them. The top ten clones hold 2% to 2.5% of a sample with approximately 150,000 clones, around 80% of them seen once. Material: PBMCs. These receptors came from a man aged 35-49 years in good health and CMV-seronegative.

The chain uses TRBV18 and TRBJ2-5; 9 bases are a match to TRBD2. V shed 1 base, J shed 5 bases, and the junction held 5 bases outside the gene matches. The CDR3 covers 15 residues. Germline assignment: CDR1 KGHSH and CDR2 LQKENI. The CDR3 DNA sequence: TGTGCCAGCTCACCACTAAGCGGGAGGCCGGAGACCCAGTACTTC. Its protein is CASSPLSGRPETQYF.

The table lists this clone with a few counts. The V call is TRBV29-1, the J call TRBJ1-1; 7 nucleotides line up with TRBD1. CDR1 and CDR2 from the germline V gene are SQVTM and ANQGSEA. This CDR3 contains 13 residues. V lost 8 bases and J lost 0; bases outside the gene matches: 6. CDR3 sequence reads: CSSNRGMNTEAFF. The CDR3 bases are TGCAGCTCTAACAGGGGCATGAACACTGAAGCTTTCTTT.

This clone appeared once. The J gene is TRBJ2-2, the V gene TRBV5-1; D gene unclear. V lost 1 base, J lost 2 bases, and 9 bases lay in between. Germline CDR1 and CDR2: SGHRS and YFSETQ. The CDR3 has 15 residues. The CDR3 region is CASSLSQVNTGELFF. For the CDR3, the DNA is TGCGCCAGCAGCTTGAGCCAGGTTAACACCGGGGAGCTGTTTTTT.

This clone was recorded only once. The DNA is left out, because the CDR3 cannot be placed on it with certainty; the CDR3 is given as TCRdb lists it. The chain recombines TRBV4-1 with TRBJ2-5; the table's D call of TRBD2 was not tested on the DNA. From its first to its last residue, the CDR3 has 18 amino acids. Germline lookup yields CDR1 MGHRA and CDR2 YSYEKL. CDR3 amino acids: CASSQDWASGSFLETQYF.

The chain couples TRBV5-4 to TRBJ2-1; D might be TRBD1 (6 bases). V was cut by 0 bases and J by 6 bases, with 13 bases left in between. Germline CDR1 SGHNT, CDR2 YYREEE (reference sequence). The CDR3 is 15 amino acids. The CDR3 protein is CASSLGPTGGNEQFF. The CDR3 nucleotides read TGTGCCAGCAGCTTGGGACCGACAGGTGGCAATGAGCAGTTCTTC.

The chain's CDR3 is CASTLEQGGAEQFF. The CDR3 bases are TGTGCCAGCACCCTGGAACAGGGAGGGGCGGAGCAGTTCTTC. The J gene is TRBJ2-1, the V gene TRBV2, with D possibly matching TRBD2 (7 bases). Between the trimmed V and J ends, which lost 7 bases and 10 bases, there was a span of 20 bases. Per the germline V gene, CDR1 is SNHLY and CDR2 is FYNNEI. The CDR3 contains 14 residues.

As regards this clone: One end of the junction fails to match germline, which may point to a read error. The chain uses TRBV7-7 and TRBJ2-5; 7 bases agree with TRBD2. CDR1 is SSHAT, CDR2 FNYEAQ, per germline (reference sequence). The CDR3 length is 15 residues. The CDR3 is CASTLGAGLGETQYF. The CDR3 coding sequence is TGTGCTAGCACCCTGGGAGCGGGGCTGGGGGAGACCCAGTACTTC.

The chain combines TRBV4-2 with TRBJ2-5, with D perhaps TRBD2 (6 bases). CDR1 and CDR2 (germline): LGHNA, YNFKEQ. The CDR3 length is 17 residues. Trimming left V 3 bases short and J 0 bases short, with 17 bases between. CDR3 region: CASSQGSSGRYQETQYF. Here the CDR3 DNA reads TGTGCCAGCAGCCAGGGAAGTAGCGGACGGTACCAAGAGACCCAGTACTTC.

The chain couples TRBV28 to TRBJ1-5, with 8 bases aligning to TRBD1. The CDR3 extends over 15 amino acids. V gave up 1 base and J gave up 7 bases; unmatched junction bases: 6. Germline CDR1 is MDHEN and CDR2 is SYDVKM. CDR3 nucleotides: TGTGCCAGCAGTTTATACAGGGGGTCAGGACAGCCCCAGCATTTT. It yields the protein CASSLYRGSGQPQHF.

The chain couples TRBV6-1 to TRBJ2-3, with D perhaps TRBD2 (5 bases). The V and J ends lost 3 bases and 5 bases respectively, with 18 bases between them. The CDR3 spans 16 residues. Germline V gene data show CDR1 as MNHNS and CDR2 as SASEGT. This CDR3 reads CASSELRAGLGDTQYF. The CDR3 DNA is TGTGCCAGCAGTGAGTTGCGGGCTGGATTAGGAGATACGCAGTATTTT.

The J gene is TRBJ2-1, the V gene TRBV14, with 12 positions matching TRBD2. With V trimmed by 4 bases and J by 4 bases, 5 bases remained unmatched. The CDR3 extends over 16 amino acids. CDR1 is SGHDN and CDR2 is FVKESK in the germline V gene. The DNA for the CDR3 is TGTGCCAGCAGCCTGAGACTAGCGGGAGCGTACAATGAGCAGTTCTTC. Protein: CASSLRLAGAYNEQFF.

The J gene is TRBJ1-6, the V gene TRBV4-3; the D gene is possibly TRBD1 (6 bases). The length of the CDR3 is 16 residues. V lost 0 bases and J lost 10, with 16 bases in between. From germline, CDR1 is LGHNA and CDR2 YSLEER. This CDR3 reads CASSQDRGSWSSPLHF. The CDR3 DNA reads as TGCGCCAGCAGCCAAGATAGGGGGTCTTGGAGCTCACCCCTCCACTTT.

This rearrangement joins TRBV7-9 to TRBJ2-2; D ambiguous. This CDR3 has 11 amino acids. Germline lookup yields CDR1 SEHNR and CDR2 FQNEAQ (reference sequence). V was shortened by 8 bases and J by 7 bases, with 8 bases between the two germline ends. CDR3 loop: CASLRSGELFF. The CDR3 region has the DNA TGTGCCAGCCTCCGTAGCGGGGAGCTGTTTTTT. Full variable domain (missing parts from reference TRBV7-9 and TRBJ2-2): DTGVSQNPRHKITKRGQNVTFRCDPISEHNRLYWYRQTLGQGPEFLTYFQNEAQLEKSRLLSDRFSAERPKGSFSTLEIQRTEQGDSAMYLCASLRSGELFFGEGSRLTVL.

This clone turned up a few times. The chain is built from TRBV11-3 and TRBJ2-3; D not resolved. Germline V gene lookup returns CDR1 SGHNT and CDR2 YENEEA. V shed 4 bases and J shed 2 bases, with 4 bases lying between them. This CDR3 is 12 amino acids long. The DNA of the CDR3 is TGTGCCAGCAGCTCAAACACAGATACGCAGTATTTT. Its translation: CASSSNTDTQYF.

CDR3 coding DNA: TGTGCCAGCAGCTTAGCTCTAAAGGCGGACAATGAGCAGTTCTTC. Protein sequence: CASSLALKADNEQFF. The chain recombines TRBV7-9 with TRBJ2-1, with unresolved D. V lost 0 bases to trimming and J lost 5 bases, with 11 bases between them. Germline V CDR1 and CDR2: SEHNR, FQNEAQ (reference sequence). The CDR3 extends over 15 amino acids. Looking up the rest from reference TRBV7-9 and TRBJ2-1 gives the full variable domain: DTGVSQNPRHKITKRGQNVTFRCDPISEHNRLYWYRQTLGQGPEFLTYFQNEAQLEKSRLLSDRFSAERPKGSFSTLEIQRTEQGDSAMYLCASSLALKADNEQFFGPGTRLTVL.

The V gene is TRBV10-3, the J gene TRBJ2-7, with 8 positions matching TRBD1. V was pared by 10 bases and J by 2 bases, with 7 bases of the junction left unmatched. This CDR3 contains 13 residues. Per the germline V gene, CDR1 is ENHRY and CDR2 is SYGVKD. CDR3: CASLTGDTYEQYF. The CDR3 DNA reads as TGTGCCAGCCTGACAGGGGATACCTACGAGCAGTACTTC.

The chain employs TRBV5-1 and TRBJ2-2; D possibly corresponds to TRBD1 (6 bases). CDR1 and CDR2 from the germline V gene are SGHRS and YFSETQ. The CDR3 loop spans 14 amino acids. V was clipped by 6 bases and J by 4 bases, with 13 bases between them. This CDR3 reads CASTPGAVTGELFF. The CDR3 coding sequence is TGCGCCAGCACTCCAGGGGCGGTCACCGGGGAGCTGTTTTTT.

V usage is TRBV6-1 and J usage is TRBJ2-7, with D perhaps matching TRBD2 (6 bases). The end of the DNA is better explained by TRBJ2-5, so the J call may be wrong. Germline V gives CDR1 MNHNS, CDR2 SASEGT. The CDR3 spans 14 residues. The CDR3 here is CASSERMRGETQYF. CDR3 nucleotide sequence: TGTGCCAGCAGTGAAAGGATGCGGGGAGAGACCCAGTACTTC.

V usage is TRBV2 and J usage is TRBJ1-6, with 12 positions matching TRBD1. There are 15 residues in the CDR3. Germline CDR1 SNHLY, CDR2 FYNNEI. V was clipped by 4 bases and J by 7 bases; unmatched bases: 2. DNA for the CDR3: TGTGCCAGCAGTGTGGGGACAGGGGGCAATTCACCCCTCCACTTT. Translated: CASSVGTGGNSPLHF.

This sequence joins TRBV4-2 and TRBJ1-5, with a possible D match to TRBD1 (6 bases). With 4 bases removed from V and 0 bases from J, the gap between germline ends came to 10 bases. Germline V gives CDR1 LGHNA, CDR2 YNFKEQ. This CDR3 is 15 amino acids long. CDR3 DNA sequence: TGTGCCAGCAGCCCCCTACAGGGTAGCAATCAGCCCCAGCATTTT. This codes for CASSPLQGSNQPQHF.